One sample yielded the 14 T cell receptor beta chains listed below, sequenced in a study of cytomegalovirus exposure and HLA in healthy donors. Method: immunoSEQ multiplex PCR; TCRdb's copy keeps in-frame clones and lacks some. Of 90,000 to 100,000 clones in the sample, roughly 90% were seen once. Material for sequencing was PBMCs. All receptors derive from a man between 18 and 29 years old in good health and CMV-seropositive.

The chain couples TRBV7-6 to TRBJ2-1; no clear D. CDR3 length equals 15 residues. Germline V gene sequence: CDR1 SGHVS, CDR2 FNYEAQ. V was pared by 2 bases and J by 0 bases, with 8 bases between. This CDR3 is CASSLLQTSYNEQFF. The CDR3 nucleotides read TGTGCCAGCAGCTTACTACAGACCTCCTACAATGAGCAGTTCTTC.

The V call is TRBV4-3, the J call TRBJ1-4, with 11 bases fitting TRBD1. The V gene end was trimmed by 4 bases and the J gene end by 4 bases; junction bases not matched to a gene: 5. Germline CDR1 LGHNA, CDR2 YSLEER. This CDR3 region has 16 residues. The CDR3 loop is CASSLGTGGRNEKLFF. The CDR3 region has the DNA TGCGCCAGCAGCCTGGGGACAGGGGGACGTAATGAAAAACTGTTTTTT.

CDR3 sequence (DNA): TGTGCCAGCACACCGGGACAGCACACTGAAGCTTTCTTT. Translation gives CASTPGQHTEAFF. The chain employs TRBV7-9 and TRBJ1-1; 7 nucleotides agree with TRBD1. Germline values: CDR1 SEHNR, CDR2 FQNEAQ (reference sequence). The V gene end was trimmed by 7 bases and the J gene end by 3 bases; junction bases not matched to a gene: 5. The CDR3 is 13 amino acids.

The chain uses TRBV6-4 and TRBJ2-5; possibly TRBD1 for D (6 bases). The CDR3 runs 15 residues. With 2 bases removed from V and 4 bases from J, the gap between germline ends came to 14 bases. Germline CDR1 is MRHNA and CDR2 is SNTAGT. CDR3 bases: TGTGCCAGCAGTGACACACCGGGACAAAGAGAGACCCAGTACTTC. This translates into CASSDTPGQRETQYF.

The CDR3 reads CAISGTGGGGRNYNEQFF. Here the CDR3 DNA reads TGTGCCATCAGTGGAACGGGAGGAGGGGGGAGGAACTACAATGAGCAGTTCTTC. The chain links TRBV10-3 to TRBJ2-1; TRBD2 might be the D (7 bases). V lost 4 bases and J lost 3, with 22 bases in between. The CDR3 runs 18 residues. Germline V gene data show CDR1 as ENHRY and CDR2 as SYGVKD.

The table lists this clone with a few counts. This sequence joins TRBV5-4 and TRBJ2-2; the D gene is possibly TRBD1 (5 bases). The V end lost 0 bases, the J end lost 3 bases, and 18 bases lay between the germline ends. Germline V gives CDR1 SGHNT, CDR2 YYREEE (reference sequence). The CDR3 covers 18 residues. CDR3 residues: CASSLAPGYTGDTGELFF. The CDR3 nucleotides are TGTGCCAGCAGCTTGGCTCCAGGCTATACAGGAGACACCGGGGAGCTGTTTTTT.

J is TRBJ2-1 and V is TRBV9; 14 nucleotides line up with TRBD2. The CDR3 contains 16 residues. Germline V CDR1 and CDR2: SGDLS, YYNGEE. J was trimmed by 9 bases and V by 3 bases; bases with no gene match: 8. Here the CDR3 reads CASSATSGRAVVEQFF. The CDR3 coding sequence is TGTGCCAGCAGCGCGACTAGCGGGAGGGCTGTGGTTGAGCAGTTCTTC.

This clone has only one observation. The V and J genes are TRBV14 and TRBJ2-5; unclear D gene. Germline V gene lookup returns CDR1 SGHDN and CDR2 FVKESK. Trimming removed 1 base at V and 7 bases at J, with 10 bases between. The CDR3 totals 13 residues. The CDR3 DNA is TGTGCCAGCAGCCAAGCCCGACTGGGGACCCAGTACTTC. Residues: CASSQARLGTQYF.

The rearrangement joins TRBV6-5 to TRBJ1-3; D gene ambiguous. Trimming removed 7 bases at V and 4 bases at J, with 5 bases between. Germline CDR1 is MNHEY and CDR2 is SVGAGI. The length of the CDR3 is 11 residues. The CDR3 DNA is TGTGCCAGCACATCCGGAAACACCATATATTTT. Encoded protein: CASTSGNTIYF.

The CDR3 sequence is CASSPTSGSGFEQFF. For the CDR3, the DNA is TGCGCCAGCAGCCCGACTAGCGGGAGTGGATTTGAGCAGTTCTTC. The chain combines TRBV4-3 with TRBJ2-1; 12 nucleotides align to TRBD2. CDR3 size: 15 residues. The trim removed 4 bases at V and 9 bases at J, leaving 7 bases unmatched. Germline V gene sequence: CDR1 LGHNA, CDR2 YSLEER.

The rearrangement uses TRBV11-1 and TRBJ2-1; D is perhaps TRBD1 (6 bases). The CDR3 runs 13 residues. Germline lookup yields CDR1 SGHAT and CDR2 FQDESV (reference sequence). Trimming removed 5 bases at V and 15 bases at J, with 20 bases between. The CDR3 is CASSAGTNLAPFF. The CDR3 nucleotides are TGTGCCAGCAGCGCCGGGACAAACCTCGCTCCGTTCTTC. Looking up the rest from reference TRBV11-1 and TRBJ2-1 gives the full variable domain: EAEVAQSPRYKITEKSQAVAFWCDPISGHATLYWYRQILGQGPELLVQFQDESVVDDSQLPKDRFSAERLKGVDSTLKIQPAELGDSAMYLCASSAGTNLAPFFGPGTRLTVL.

This clone was picked up one time. The chain uses TRBV9 and TRBJ1-1, with a tentative D call TRBD1 (6 bases). The V gene lost 3 bases and the J gene lost 4 bases, with 13 bases spanning the gap. This CDR3 is built from 14 residues. The V gene's germline CDR1 is SGDLS and CDR2 YYNGEE. CDR3 amino acids: CASSALRGFTEAFF. As DNA, the CDR3 is TGTGCCAGCAGCGCCCTCAGGGGTTTCACTGAAGCTTTCTTT.

The V call is TRBV6-5, the J call TRBJ2-1; D perhaps matches TRBD1 (6 bases). With 4 bases removed from V and 6 bases from J, the gap between germline ends came to 13 bases. Per germline, CDR1 MNHEY and CDR2 SVGAGI. CDR3 size: 14 residues. The CDR3 DNA sequence: TGTGCCAGCAGTTTAGGGGGATCTGGCAATGAGCAGTTCTTC. This sequence encodes CASSLGGSGNEQFF.

The chain uses TRBV9 and TRBJ2-1; 7 nucleotides line up with TRBD2. Trimming at V came to 6 bases and at J to 0 bases, leaving 6 bases not matched to a gene. Germline CDR1 reads SGDLS; CDR2 reads YYNGEE. This CDR3 comprises 15 residues. The DNA of the CDR3 is TGTGCCAGCACAGTCGGGGGGAGCTCCTACAATGAGCAGTTCTTC. It is translated as CASTVGGSSYNEQFF.